This T cell receptor (beta chain) was recovered during a study of circulating CD8 cells and anti-PD-1 response in melanoma. Each library started from roughly 15 ng of total RNA using the QIAseq Immune Repertoire TCR panel. Each CDR3 protein gets one entry after TCRdb re-called the reads with MiXCR. The sample has hundreds of distinct CDR3 sequences; around 4.7% are singletons. Sample share makes this clonotype large. Germline CDR1 is SGHTA and CDR2 is FQGNSA. The ends were cut back, 5 bases at V and 2 bases at J, with 13 bases in the middle. This CDR3 comprises 15 residues. From live CD3+CD8+TCRalphabeta+ cells, four PD-1 and/or TIGIT subsets were sorted.

Sequenced here: CD8+ T cells from PBMCs, sampled at baseline or after one month of anti-PD-1 therapy (not recorded which). The gene calls are TRBV7-2 and TRBJ2-1; no clear D gene. The receptor was isolated from a human donor with melanoma. CDR3 sequence: CASSPITVTYNEQFF. CDR3 DNA sequence: TGTGCCAGCAGCCCCATAACGGTAACCTACAATGAGCAGTTCTTC.